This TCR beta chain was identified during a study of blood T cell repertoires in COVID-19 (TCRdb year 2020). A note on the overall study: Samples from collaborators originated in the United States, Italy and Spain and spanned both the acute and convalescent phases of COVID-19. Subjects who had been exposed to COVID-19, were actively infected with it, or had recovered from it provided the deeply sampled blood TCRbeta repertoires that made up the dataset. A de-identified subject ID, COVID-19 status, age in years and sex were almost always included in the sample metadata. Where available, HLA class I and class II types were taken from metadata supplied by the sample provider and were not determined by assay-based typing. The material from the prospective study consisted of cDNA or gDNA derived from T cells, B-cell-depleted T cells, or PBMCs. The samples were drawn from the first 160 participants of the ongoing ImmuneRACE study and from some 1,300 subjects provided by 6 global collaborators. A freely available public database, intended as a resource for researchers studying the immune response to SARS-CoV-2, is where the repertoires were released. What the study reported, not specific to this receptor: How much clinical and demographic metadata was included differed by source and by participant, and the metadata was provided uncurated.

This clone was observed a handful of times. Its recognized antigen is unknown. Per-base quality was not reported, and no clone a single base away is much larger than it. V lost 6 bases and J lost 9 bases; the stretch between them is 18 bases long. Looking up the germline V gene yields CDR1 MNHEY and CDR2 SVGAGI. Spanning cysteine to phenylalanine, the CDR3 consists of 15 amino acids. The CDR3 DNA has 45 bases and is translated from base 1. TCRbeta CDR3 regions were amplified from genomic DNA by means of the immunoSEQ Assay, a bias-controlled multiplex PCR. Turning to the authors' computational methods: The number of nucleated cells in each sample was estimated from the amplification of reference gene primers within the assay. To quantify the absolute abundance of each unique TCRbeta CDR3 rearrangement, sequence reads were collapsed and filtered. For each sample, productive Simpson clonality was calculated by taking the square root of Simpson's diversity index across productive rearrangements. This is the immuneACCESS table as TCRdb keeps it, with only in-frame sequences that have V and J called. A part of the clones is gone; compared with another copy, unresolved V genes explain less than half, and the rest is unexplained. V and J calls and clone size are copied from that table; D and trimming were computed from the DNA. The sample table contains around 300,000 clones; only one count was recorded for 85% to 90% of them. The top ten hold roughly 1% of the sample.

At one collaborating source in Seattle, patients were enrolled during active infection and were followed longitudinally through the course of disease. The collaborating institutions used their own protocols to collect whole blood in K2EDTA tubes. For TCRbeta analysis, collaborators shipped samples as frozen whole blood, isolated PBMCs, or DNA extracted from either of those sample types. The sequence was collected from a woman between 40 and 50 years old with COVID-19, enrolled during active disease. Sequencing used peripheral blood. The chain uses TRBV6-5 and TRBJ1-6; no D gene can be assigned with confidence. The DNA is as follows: TGTGCCAGCAGCCGAGAAGGAGGGAGAGGTTCACCCCTCCACTTT. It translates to CASSREGGRGSPLHF.